The clone carrying this T cell receptor (beta chain) was recorded only once. Naive CD8 cells were CD45RO-negative, positively selected for CCR7, excluding terminally differentiated effector memory CD45RA+ cells. Clones were sequenced by immunoSEQ multiplex PCR, and TCRdb holds only the in-frame ones, with some missing. The table records 550,000 to 750,000 clones, 92% of them present only once. This specimen comes from a study of shared clonotypes between healthy human individuals. The sequencing sample was made of naive CD8+ T cells sorted from blood. This TCR derives from a man aged 25 to 40 in good health.

CDR3 residues: CASSPRTSAYNEQFF. For the CDR3, the DNA is TGTGCCAGCAGCCCAAGGACTAGCGCATACAATGAGCAGTTCTTC. The chain joins TRBV7-7 to TRBJ2-1; 9 positions agree with TRBD2. The V gene end was trimmed by 5 bases and the J gene end by 4 bases; junction bases not matched to a gene: 6. This CDR3 has 15 residues. In germline, CDR1 is SSHAT, CDR2 FNYEAQ (reference sequence).